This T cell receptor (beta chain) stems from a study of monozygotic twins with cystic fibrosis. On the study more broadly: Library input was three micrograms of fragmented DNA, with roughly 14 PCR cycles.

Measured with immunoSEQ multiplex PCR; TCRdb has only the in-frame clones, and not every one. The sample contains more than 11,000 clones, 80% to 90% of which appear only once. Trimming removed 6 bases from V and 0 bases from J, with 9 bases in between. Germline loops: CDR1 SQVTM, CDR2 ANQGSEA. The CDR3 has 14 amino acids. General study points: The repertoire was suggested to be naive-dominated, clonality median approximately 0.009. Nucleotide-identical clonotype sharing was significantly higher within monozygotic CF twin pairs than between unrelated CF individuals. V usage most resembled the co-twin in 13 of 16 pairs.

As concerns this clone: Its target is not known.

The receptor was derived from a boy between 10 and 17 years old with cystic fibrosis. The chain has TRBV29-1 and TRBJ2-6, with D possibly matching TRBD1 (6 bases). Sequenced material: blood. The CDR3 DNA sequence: TGCAGCGTCTGGGACAACTCTGGGGCCAACGTCCTGACTTTC. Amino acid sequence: CSVWDNSGANVLTF.